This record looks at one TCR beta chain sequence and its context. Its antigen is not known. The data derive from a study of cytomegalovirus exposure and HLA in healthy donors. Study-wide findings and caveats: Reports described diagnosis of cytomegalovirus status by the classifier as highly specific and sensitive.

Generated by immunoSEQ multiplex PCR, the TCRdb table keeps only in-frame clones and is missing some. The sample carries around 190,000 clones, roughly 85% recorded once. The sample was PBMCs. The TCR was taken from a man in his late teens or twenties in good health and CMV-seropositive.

The CDR3 nucleotides are TGTGCCAGCAGCGCGGGGACAGGGGGCAACAATCAGCCCCAGCATTTT. This encodes CASSAGTGGNNQPQHF. This chain uses TRBV9 with TRBJ1-5; 12 bases align to TRBD1. V lost 3 bases, J lost 3 bases, and 4 bases stayed unmatched. This CDR3 contains 16 residues. Germline V gene lookup returns CDR1 SGDLS and CDR2 YYNGEE.